These 25 T cell receptor beta chains originate from one sample sequenced in a study of CD8+CD57+ T cells in acquired aplastic anemia. Template material for TCR beta VDJ and CDR3 profiling consisted of genomic DNA. TCRdb used MiXCR to reprocess the reads, holding one entry per CDR3 protein. The repertoire holds around 210,000 distinct CDR3 sequences, with 65% as singletons. The patients chosen for sequencing had shown expansion of CD8+CD57+ cells (detected by flow cytometry). Sequencing was performed on sorted CD4+, CD8+, or CD8+CD57+ T cells (not recorded which) from PBMCs. These receptors were taken from a human donor with aplastic anemia.

The genes are TRBV5-6 and TRBJ2-5; possibly TRBD2 for D (5 bases). The CDR3 covers 14 residues. Between the trimmed V and J ends, which lost 0 bases and 4 bases, there was a span of 10 bases. Germline-derived CDR1 and CDR2 are SGHDT and YYEEEE. The CDR3 sequence is CASSLASSPETQYF. In DNA form, the CDR3 reads TGTGCCAGCAGCTTGGCCTCTAGCCCAGAGACCCAGTACTTC. The full variable domain, completed using reference TRBV5-6 and TRBJ2-5, is DAGVTQSPTHLIKTRGQQVTLRCSPKSGHDTVSWYQQALGQGPQFIFQYYEEEERQRGNFPDRFSGHQFPNYSSELNVNALLLGDSALYLCASSLASSPETQYFGPGTRLLVL.

The CDR3 nucleotides read TGTGCCATCAGTGAGTCGTCGGATTCCTACGAGCAGTACTTC. Translated: CAISESSDSYEQYF. The chain carries TRBV10-3 and TRBJ2-7; unclear D gene. Trimming removed 0 bases from V and 1 base from J, with 7 bases in between. The CDR3 length is 14 residues. The V gene's germline CDR1 is ENHRY and CDR2 SYGVKD.

This chain connects TRBV7-2 to TRBJ2-7, with D tentatively TRBD1 (5 bases). The V gene's germline CDR1 is SGHTA and CDR2 FQGNSA. The CDR3 length is 12 residues. V lost 3 bases, J lost 6 bases, and 9 bases lay in between. CDR3 nucleotide sequence: TGTGCCAGCAGCTTCACAGGTCCCGAGCAGTACTTC. This sequence encodes CASSFTGPEQYF.

The chain couples TRBV20-1 to TRBJ1-4; D might be TRBD1 (6 bases). The V gene's germline CDR1 is DFQATT and CDR2 SNEGSKA (reference sequence). The CDR3 sequence is 16 residues long. The germline V and J ends were trimmed by 8 bases and 7 bases, with 26 bases remaining between them. Here the CDR3 reads CSPTGRTAKGGEKLFF. DNA for the CDR3: TGCAGTCCAACTGGCCGGACCGCCAAGGGGGGTGAAAAACTGTTTTTT.

This clonotype turned up a few times. The V gene is TRBV20-1, the J gene TRBJ2-7; 7 nucleotides align to TRBD1. The germline CDR1 and CDR2 sequences are DFQATT and SNEGSKA (reference sequence). CDR3 length equals 14 residues. Trimming at V came to 4 bases and at J to 3 bases, leaving 9 bases not matched to a gene. DNA for the CDR3: TGCAGTGCTACTCGACAGCCAGGGGGCTACGAGCAGTACTTC. Translated: CSATRQPGGYEQYF.

On this clonotype itself: A junction end diverges from the germline sequence, so it may reflect a read error. This chain joins TRBV2 and TRBJ2-5; TRBD1 matches 7 bases. Germline values: CDR1 SNHLY, CDR2 FYNNEI. The CDR3 sequence is 15 residues long. The CDR3 region has the DNA TGTGCCACCAGTGATTTGCGGACAGGACAAGAGACCCAGTACTTC. As protein: CATSDLRTGQETQYF.

The table lists this clonotype with a few counts. The V gene is TRBV20-1, the J gene TRBJ2-1; 7 bases map to TRBD1. Unmatched junction bases numbered 9, after V lost 0 bases and J lost 7 bases. In germline, CDR1 is DFQATT, CDR2 SNEGSKA (reference sequence). The CDR3 totals 15 residues. In DNA form, the CDR3 reads TGCAGTGCTAGAGATCCGCAGGGGGAGATGAATGAGCAGTTCTTC. Its protein product is CSARDPQGEMNEQFF.

The J gene is TRBJ1-1, the V gene TRBV29-1; D not certain. The germline V gene has CDR1 SQVTM and CDR2 ANQGSEA. This CDR3 is 13 amino acids long. Deletions cut 4 bases from V and 0 bases from J, with 9 bases between. For the CDR3, the DNA is TGCAGCGTTGTACAACAGATGAACACTGAAGCTTTCTTT. It codes for CSVVQQMNTEAFF.

The table lists this clonotype with many counts. The chain links TRBV20-1 to TRBJ1-1; D perhaps matches TRBD1 (6 bases). V lost 3 bases, J lost 4 bases, and 18 bases lay in between. Germline CDR1 and CDR2: DFQATT and SNEGSKA (reference sequence). The CDR3 extends over 15 amino acids. The CDR3 reads CSARAYFRGGTEAFF. DNA of the CDR3: TGCAGTGCTAGGGCATACTTCAGGGGAGGCACTGAAGCTTTCTTT.

The genes are TRBV19 and TRBJ2-3, with TRBD1 matching over 9 bases. The trim removed 6 bases at V and 2 bases at J, leaving 9 bases unmatched. Germline V CDR1 and CDR2: LNHDA, SQIVND (reference sequence). The CDR3 runs 16 residues. The CDR3: CASSQTGQGITDTQYF. The CDR3 region has the DNA TGTGCCAGTAGCCAAACAGGACAGGGGATCACAGATACGCAGTATTTT.

This clonotype was detected only a few times. The rearrangement links TRBV7-3 to TRBJ2-2, with D perhaps matching TRBD1 (7 bases). Per germline, CDR1 SGHTA and CDR2 FQGTGA. The V gene lost 2 bases and the J gene lost 8 bases, with 12 bases spanning the gap. The CDR3 totals 14 residues. CDR3 residues: CASSLRRGQGELFF. The CDR3 nucleotides are TGTGCCAGCAGCTTACGGAGGGGGCAAGGGGAGCTGTTTTTT.

The chain carries TRBV24-1 and TRBJ2-7; D is unclear. The germline gives CDR1 KGHDR, CDR2 SFDVKD. Trimming stripped 4 bases from V and 2 bases from J, with 8 bases between. This CDR3 is built from 13 residues. Here the CDR3 reads CATSDQLTYEQYF. CDR3 nucleotides: TGTGCCACCAGTGACCAACTTACCTACGAGCAGTACTTC.

V gene TRBV10-3 combines with J gene TRBJ1-2; D remains unclear. Germline CDR1 reads ENHRY; CDR2 reads SYGVKD. Trimming left V 7 bases short and J 3 bases short, with 15 bases between. The CDR3 covers 14 residues. This CDR3 is CAITQASVDYGYTF. CDR3 coding DNA: TGTGCCATCACCCAGGCCTCAGTGGACTATGGCTACACCTTC.

This rearrangement joins TRBV10-3 to TRBJ2-3; D is perhaps TRBD1 (5 bases). The CDR3 runs 13 residues. Germline V CDR1 and CDR2: ENHRY, SYGVKD. Trimming stripped 7 bases from V and 2 bases from J, with 10 bases between. DNA for the CDR3: TGTGCCATCACAAGGGGTTCCACAGATACGCAGTATTTT. Residues: CAITRGSTDTQYF.

This clonotype was picked up a small number of times. The V and J genes are TRBV6-6 and TRBJ1-6, with D possibly TRBD1 on 6 matching bases. The V end was cut by 7 bases, the J end by 10 bases, with 17 bases between. Germline assignment: CDR1 MNHNY and CDR2 SVGAGI (reference sequence). This CDR3 spans 14 amino acids. CDR3 sequence reads: CASNTRGTQSPLHF. The CDR3 nucleotides are TGTGCCAGCAACACCAGGGGCACGCAGTCACCCCTCCACTTT.

This clonotype was seen repeatedly, ten times or more. This rearrangement joins TRBV9 to TRBJ2-2; 9 bases match TRBD1. The CDR3 loop spans 16 amino acids. The trim removed 2 bases at V and 0 bases at J, leaving 2 bases unmatched. Per germline, CDR1 SGDLS and CDR2 YYNGEE. DNA for the CDR3: TGTGCCAGCAGCGTTAGACAGGGGGCGAACACCGGGGAGCTGTTTTTT. Translated, it gives CASSVRQGANTGELFF.

Comments on this clonotype: The CDR3 does not end in the conserved phenylalanine or tryptophan, so this is likely a read error. The limits of the CDR3 on the DNA are not certain, so only TCRdb's listed CDR3 is given. The gene calls are TRBV19 and TRBJ1-4; the table gives TRBD1 as D, unverified against the DNA. Germline lookup yields CDR1 LNHDA and CDR2 SQIVND (reference sequence). Counting both end residues, the CDR3 totals 10 amino acids. CDR3 residues: CASNTGGQNY.

This clonotype was seen a few times. The chain carries TRBV2 and TRBJ1-6, with D possibly matching TRBD1 (5 bases). The CDR3 consists of 14 residues. Trimming removed 6 bases at V and 10 bases at J, with 16 bases between. Per the germline V gene, CDR1 is SNHLY and CDR2 is FYNNEI. The DNA for the CDR3 is TGTGCCAGCAGGGGAGAGGGCAGGGCCTCACCCCTCCACTTT. Translation gives CASRGEGRASPLHF.

This sequence joins TRBV5-1 and TRBJ1-2; D is ambiguous. CDR1 is SGHRS, CDR2 YFSETQ, per germline. There are 15 residues in the CDR3. V dropped 0 bases and J dropped 3 bases, with 12 bases sitting between them. This chain's CDR3 is CASSLGGEPDYGYTF. The CDR3 coding sequence is TGCGCCAGCAGCTTGGGTGGCGAGCCCGACTATGGCTACACCTTC. Full variable domain (missing parts from reference TRBV5-1 and TRBJ1-2): KAGVTQTPRYLIKTRGQQVTLSCSPISGHRSVSWYQQTPGQGLQFLFEYFSETQRNKGNFPGRFSGRQFSNSRSEMNVSTLELGDSALYLCASSLGGEPDYGYTFGSGTRLTVV.

In its sample, this clonotype was seen many times. As DNA, the CDR3 is TGTGCCAGTAGTTCGTGGGTGGGTGACGAGCAGTACTTC. It codes for CASSSWVGDEQYF. The chain employs TRBV19 and TRBJ2-7; D ambiguous. This CDR3 comprises 13 residues. The germline V and J ends were trimmed by 5 bases and 5 bases, with 13 bases remaining between them. In germline, CDR1 is LNHDA, CDR2 SQIVND (reference sequence). The full variable domain, rest sourced from reference TRBV19 and TRBJ2-7, is DGGITQSPKYLFRKEGQNVTLSCEQNLNHDAMYWYRQDPGQGLRLIYYSQIVNDFQKGDIAEGYSVSREKKESFPLTVTSAQKNPTAFYLCASSSWVGDEQYFGPGTRLTVT.

Note on this clonotype: This sequence may be a read error, since a much larger clone differs from it by one base. The chain couples TRBV5-1 to TRBJ2-7, with D perhaps matching TRBD1 (5 bases). Germline V CDR1 and CDR2: SGHRS, YFSETQ. This CDR3 region has 15 residues. V was clipped by 5 bases and J by 7 bases, with 22 bases between them. DNA of the CDR3: TGCGCCAGCAGACCGGCTACAAGGGGCCTTTGGGAGCAGTACTTC. Translated, it gives CASRPATRGLWEQYF.

This clonotype was seen only a few times. V is TRBV10-3 and J is TRBJ2-2, with 7 bases matching TRBD2. CDR3 length: 15 residues. With 2 bases clipped from V and 7 bases from J, the junction kept 7 bases outside the gene matches. Germline CDR1 and CDR2: ENHRY and SYGVKD. The CDR3 DNA follows: TGTGCCATCAGTGAGGGCGGGAGTTATTACGGGGAGCTGTTTTTT. This sequence encodes CAISEGGSYYGELFF.

This chain uses TRBV4-3 with TRBJ2-7; the D gene is possibly TRBD1 (6 bases). The CDR3 length is 15 residues. The germline CDR1 and CDR2 sequences are LGHNA and YSLEER. V gave up 0 bases and J gave up 3 bases, with 12 bases separating them. DNA of the CDR3: TGCGCCAGCAGCCAAGATCTGGCCAGGGGCTACGAGCAGTACTTC. It encodes CASSQDLARGYEQYF.

CDR3 protein: CSANTREPIAPLRDEQFF. The CDR3 DNA reads as TGCAGTGCCAATACTAGAGAACCAATAGCGCCTCTTAGGGATGAGCAGTTCTTC. This chain joins TRBV20-1 and TRBJ2-1, with a weak D call TRBD2 (5 bases). The CDR3 loop spans 18 amino acids. Germline CDR1 DFQATT, CDR2 SNEGSKA (reference sequence). V lost 6 bases and J lost 8, with 32 bases in between.

In its sample, this clonotype was seen many times. V usage is TRBV28 and J usage is TRBJ1-1, with D perhaps TRBD1 (5 bases). V lost 7 bases and J 3 bases, leaving 9 bases between the germline ends. Germline CDR1 reads MDHEN; CDR2 reads SYDVKM. The CDR3 contains 12 residues. The CDR3 region has the DNA TGTGCCAGCACGGGGACGGACACTGAAGCTTTCTTT. Amino acid sequence: CASTGTDTEAFF. Looking up the rest from reference TRBV28 and TRBJ1-1 gives the full variable domain: DVKVTQSSRYLVKRTGEKVFLECVQDMDHENMFWYRQDPGLGLRLIYFSYDVKMKEKGDIPEGYSVSREKKERFSLILESASTNQTSMYLCASTGTDTEAFFGQGTRLTVV.